Below are 18 T cell receptor beta chains sequenced from a single sample in a study of T-cell memory formation after mild COVID-19. TCRdb ran MiXCR on the 5' RACE reads and lists one entry per CDR3 protein. The sample has roughly 220,000 distinct CDR3 sequences, 9.5% seen once. The sequencing input was PBMCs or a T cell subset sorted from them (not recorded which). Receptors were obtained from a man aged 18 to 35 who had mild COVID-19 (a few samples of this study predate the infection). Cell type and time point are not known.

This clonotype is a singleton in its sample. This chain links TRBV4-3 with TRBJ2-1; TRBD2 agrees at 14 bases. Germline values: CDR1 LGHNA, CDR2 YSLEER. Losses at the gene ends were 0 bases for V and 0 bases for J; bases not matched to a gene: 7. This CDR3 is built from 20 residues. The CDR3 spells CASSQDYFGTSGSSYNEQFF. Here the CDR3 DNA reads TGCGCCAGCAGCCAAGATTATTTCGGGACTAGCGGGAGCTCCTACAATGAGCAGTTCTTC.

This clonotype was detected a few times. V gene TRBV5-8 combines with J gene TRBJ2-3; D is possibly TRBD2 (5 bases). The CDR3 length is 14 residues. The germline gives CDR1 SGHTS, CDR2 YDEGEE. V was cut by 5 bases and J by 2 bases, with 12 bases left in between. CDR3: CASRPRTYTDTQYF. CDR3 sequence (DNA): TGTGCCAGCAGACCCCGGACTTACACAGATACGCAGTATTTT.

This rearrangement joins TRBV19 to TRBJ1-5; D is possibly TRBD1 (5 bases). Germline CDR1 is LNHDA and CDR2 is SQIVND (reference sequence). The V end was cut by 4 bases, the J end by 4 bases, with 17 bases between. The CDR3 sequence is 16 residues long. In DNA form, the CDR3 reads TGTGCCAGTAGTACCCAGTCCCGACAGTTTAATCAGCCCCAGCATTTT. Protein: CASSTQSRQFNQPQHF.

In its sample, this clonotype was seen many times. The chain carries TRBV7-2 and TRBJ1-2, with 8 bases fitting TRBD1. V was pared by 5 bases and J by 4 bases, with 6 bases of the junction left unmatched. The CDR3 extends over 14 amino acids. Germline V gene sequence: CDR1 SGHTA, CDR2 FQGNSA. The CDR3, as DNA: TGTGCCAGCAGCCCGGCGGGACAGGCCTATGGCTACACCTTC. This codes for CASSPAGQAYGYTF.

This clonotype has at least ten counts. The V and J genes are TRBV7-3 and TRBJ2-2, with D possibly matching TRBD1 (6 bases). V gave up 5 bases and J gave up 3 bases, with 10 bases separating them. Germline values: CDR1 SGHTA, CDR2 FQGTGA. The CDR3 has 14 amino acids. In DNA form, the CDR3 reads TGTGCCAGCAGCCCCGGACAGCACACCGGGGAGCTGTTTTTT. This gives the protein CASSPGQHTGELFF.

This clonotype was detected only a few times. V is TRBV4-3 and J is TRBJ2-3; TRBD2 agrees at 9 bases. The CDR3 extends over 17 amino acids. The germline CDR1 and CDR2 sequences are LGHNA and YSLEER. Trimming at V came to 2 bases and at J to 6 bases, leaving 12 bases not matched to a gene. CDR3 residues: CASSQLHNSGGSDTQYF. CDR3 bases: TGCGCCAGCAGCCAATTGCATAATAGCGGGGGATCCGATACGCAGTATTTT.

At least ten counts were recorded for this clonotype. The chain recombines TRBV7-2 with TRBJ1-2; D perhaps matches TRBD1 (6 bases). This CDR3 comprises 14 residues. The germline V and J ends were trimmed by 6 bases and 2 bases, with 13 bases remaining between them. The germline gives CDR1 SGHTA, CDR2 FQGNSA. CDR3 region: CASSSGTRNYGYTF. The CDR3 region has the DNA TGTGCCAGCAGTTCGGGGACACGAAACTATGGCTACACCTTC.

The chain uses TRBV10-3 and TRBJ1-2; D is unresolved. Trimming removed 2 bases at V and 5 bases at J, with 6 bases between. Germline V gives CDR1 ENHRY, CDR2 SYGVKD. This CDR3 has 12 residues. The CDR3 DNA reads as TGTGCCATCAGTGAGCGAGGTTATGGCTACACCTTC. Translating it yields CAISERGYGYTF.

The chain recombines TRBV4-1 with TRBJ1-5; TRBD1 agrees at 10 bases. The CDR3 covers 16 residues. CDR1 MGHRA and CDR2 YSYEKL come from the germline V gene. Trimming cost V 5 bases and J 7 bases; bases outside gene matches: 11. Here the CDR3 DNA reads TGCGCCAGCAGCTCATCCGACAGGGGGCCGGGGCAGCCCCAGCATTTT. Its translation: CASSSSDRGPGQPQHF.

The chain employs TRBV3-1 and TRBJ1-5; D remains ambiguous. CDR1 and CDR2 (germline): LGHDT, YNNKEL (reference sequence). Trimming removed 1 base at V and 9 bases at J, with 10 bases between. The CDR3 loop spans 13 amino acids. The DNA for the CDR3 is TGTGCCAGCAGCCAAGGATGGGGTTTGCCCCAGCATTTT. Residues: CASSQGWGLPQHF.

This clonotype was seen a handful of times. This sequence joins TRBV5-6 and TRBJ1-3, with 8 bases lining up with TRBD1. This CDR3 region has 20 residues. V lost 0 bases to trimming and J lost 2 bases; unmatched junction nucleotides: 16. Germline V gene sequence: CDR1 SGHDT, CDR2 YYEEEE. CDR3 region: CASSLVGISGQGVAGNTIYF. The DNA of the CDR3 is TGTGCCAGCAGCTTGGTCGGGATTTCCGGACAGGGAGTGGCTGGAAACACCATATATTTT.

This clonotype was observed at least ten times. This chain uses TRBV20-1 with TRBJ2-5, with TRBD1 matching over 10 bases. With 7 bases clipped from V and 5 bases from J, the junction kept 10 bases outside the gene matches. The CDR3 is 14 amino acids. Per germline, CDR1 DFQATT and CDR2 SNEGSKA (reference sequence). CDR3 nucleotide sequence: TGCAGTGTTACCCGACAGGGGGCGAGGGAGACCCAGTACTTC. This sequence encodes CSVTRQGARETQYF.

This clonotype was seen at least ten times. This chain joins TRBV7-2 and TRBJ2-7; D is possibly TRBD2 (6 bases). The CDR3 extends over 14 amino acids. Trimming took 5 bases from V and 6 from J, leaving 17 bases between them. Germline CDR1 is SGHTA and CDR2 is FQGNSA. The CDR3 spells CASSPNRGLGEQYV. For the CDR3, the DNA is TGTGCCAGCAGCCCTAATCGGGGGTTGGGCGAGCAGTACGTC.

This clonotype was detected only a few times. The chain couples TRBV11-2 to TRBJ2-3, with a weak D call TRBD1 (6 bases). The CDR3 extends over 16 amino acids. Trimming cost V 5 bases and J 2 bases, with 17 bases left between them. Germline V CDR1 and CDR2: SGHAT, FQNNGV. CDR3 protein: CASSTRQVQYTDTQYF. Written as DNA, the CDR3 is TGTGCCAGCAGCACACGACAGGTTCAGTACACAGATACGCAGTATTTT.

This clonotype was recorded a few times. J is TRBJ1-1 and V is TRBV7-3; D possibly corresponds to TRBD1 (6 bases). The CDR3 has 15 amino acids. The V and J ends lost 6 bases and 5 bases respectively, with 19 bases between them. Germline V gene data show CDR1 as SGHTA and CDR2 as FQGTGA. CDR3 nucleotides: TGTGCCAGCAGTCCCACTACGACAGGAGGGACTGAAGCTTTCTTT. Encoded protein: CASSPTTTGGTEAFF. Full variable domain (rest looked up from reference TRBV7-3 and TRBJ1-1): GAGVSQTPSNKVTEKGKYVELRCDPISGHTALYWYRQSLGQGPEFLIYFQGTGAADDSGLPNDRFFAVRPEGSVSTLKIQRTERGDSAVYLCASSPTTTGGTEAFFGQGTRLTVV.

The chain links TRBV7-9 to TRBJ1-2; D ambiguous. Per germline, CDR1 SEHNR and CDR2 FQNEAQ (reference sequence). Between the trimmed V and J ends, which lost 0 bases and 6 bases, there was a span of 8 bases. This CDR3 spans 13 amino acids. DNA for the CDR3: TGTGCCAGCAGCTTAGCGAACGGGAATGGCTACACCTTC. The encoded protein is CASSLANGNGYTF.

In its sample, this clonotype was seen once. The chain is built from TRBV7-2 and TRBJ2-3, with 9 nucleotides matching TRBD1. The V segment lost 4 bases and the J segment 6 bases; nucleotides outside the gene matches: 5. CDR1 and CDR2 from the germline V gene are SGHTA and FQGNSA. This CDR3 has 14 residues. The CDR3 coding sequence is TGTGCCAGCAGCTGGACAGGGGCCGGGGATACGCAGTATTTT. It is translated as CASSWTGAGDTQYF.

The V call is TRBV7-2, the J call TRBJ2-2; D possibly corresponds to TRBD1 (5 bases). Looked up from germline, CDR1 is SGHTA and CDR2 is FQGNSA. The length of the CDR3 is 15 residues. The germline V and J ends were trimmed by 5 bases and 3 bases, with 13 bases remaining between them. As DNA, the CDR3 is TGTGCCAGCAGCCCGGCGGACACCCACACCGGGGAGCTGTTTTTT. Amino acid sequence: CASSPADTHTGELFF.